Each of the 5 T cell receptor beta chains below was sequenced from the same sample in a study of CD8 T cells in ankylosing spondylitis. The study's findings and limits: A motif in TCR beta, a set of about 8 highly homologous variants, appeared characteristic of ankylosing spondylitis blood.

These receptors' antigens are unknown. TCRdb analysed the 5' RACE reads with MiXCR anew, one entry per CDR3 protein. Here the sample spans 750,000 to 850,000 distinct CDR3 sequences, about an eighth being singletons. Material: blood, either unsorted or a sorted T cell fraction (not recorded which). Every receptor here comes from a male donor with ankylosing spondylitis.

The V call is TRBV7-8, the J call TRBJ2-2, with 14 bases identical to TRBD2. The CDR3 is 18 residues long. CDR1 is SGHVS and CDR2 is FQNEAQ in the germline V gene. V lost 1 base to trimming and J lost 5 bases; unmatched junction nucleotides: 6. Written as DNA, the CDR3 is TGTGCCAGCAGCTTAGTTGGACTAGCGGGAGGACAGACCGGGGAGCTGTTTTTT. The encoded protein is CASSLVGLAGGQTGELFF. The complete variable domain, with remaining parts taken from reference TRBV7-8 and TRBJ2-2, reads GAGVSQSPRYKVAKRGQDVALRCDPISGHVSLFWYQQALGQGPEFLTYFQNEAQLDKSGLPSDRFFAERPEGSVSTLKIQRTQQEDSAVYLCASSLVGLAGGQTGELFFGEGSRLTVL.

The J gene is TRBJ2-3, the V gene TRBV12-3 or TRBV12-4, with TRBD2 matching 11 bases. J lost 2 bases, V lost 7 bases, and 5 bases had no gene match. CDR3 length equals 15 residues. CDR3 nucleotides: TGTGCCAGCATCCCGACTAGCGGGAACACAGATACGCAGTATTTT. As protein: CASIPTSGNTDTQYF.

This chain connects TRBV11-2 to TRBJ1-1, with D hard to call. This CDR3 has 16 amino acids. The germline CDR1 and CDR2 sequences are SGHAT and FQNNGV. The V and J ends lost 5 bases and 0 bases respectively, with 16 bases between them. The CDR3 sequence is CASSLSTGIMNTEAFF. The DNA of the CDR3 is TGTGCCAGCAGCCTTTCGACGGGGATCATGAACACTGAAGCTTTCTTT.

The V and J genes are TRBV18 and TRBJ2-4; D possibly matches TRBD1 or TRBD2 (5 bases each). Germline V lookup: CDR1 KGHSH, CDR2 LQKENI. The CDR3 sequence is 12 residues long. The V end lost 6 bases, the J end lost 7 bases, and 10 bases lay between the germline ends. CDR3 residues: CASSPGTNIQYF. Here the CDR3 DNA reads TGTGCCAGCTCCCCTGGGACGAACATTCAGTACTTC.

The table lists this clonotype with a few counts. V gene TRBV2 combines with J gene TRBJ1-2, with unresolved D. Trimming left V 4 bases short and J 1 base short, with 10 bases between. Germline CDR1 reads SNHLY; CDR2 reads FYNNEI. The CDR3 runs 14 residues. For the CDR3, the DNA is TGTGCCAGCAGTGGTAGCAGCCGTAACTATGGCTACACCTTC. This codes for CASSGSSRNYGYTF.